The clone carrying this TCR beta chain was found a few times. Antigen: not known. The J segment lost 4 bases and the V segment lost 4 bases, leaving 3 bases of the junction unmatched. The CDR3 loop spans 14 amino acids. Germline CDR1 reads SGHAT; CDR2 reads FQNNGV. This sample was included in a study of T cells after yellow fever vaccination. Whole-study findings and limits: Booster sampling recovered most clones from primary vaccination (under 97% CD4, over 75% CD8). Researchers cautioned that FACS-sorted repertoires could harbor abundant clonotypes contaminating from the bulk population. Although the secondary response was weaker, it peaked faster, at day 5 versus 15.

MiXCR, run by TCRdb on the 5' RACE reads, gives a single entry per CDR3 protein. The table has 300,000 to 350,000 distinct CDR3 sequences, about 4% seen once. The starting material was PBMCs, obtained 5 days after the yellow fever booster vaccination. The chain couples TRBV11-2 to TRBJ2-2; TRBD1 agrees at 7 bases. This TCR came from a young man who received the YFV17D yellow fever vaccine. The CDR3 is CASSSQGITGELFF. The CDR3 bases are TGTGCCAGCAGCTCACAGGGGATCACCGGGGAGCTGTTTTTT.